These 25 T cell receptor beta chains were all obtained from the same sample, sequenced in a study of monozygotic twins with inflammatory bowel disease. No DNA is given; TCRdb re-called the 5' RACE reads and lists each CDR3 protein once. The sample holds over 200,000 distinct CDR3 sequences. Sequencing was carried out using blood. These TCRs come from a human donor with ulcerative colitis or Crohn's disease, or a healthy co-twin of an affected twin (not recorded which).

This chain links TRBV7-9 with TRBJ1-6. Germline V lookup: CDR1 SEHNR, CDR2 FQNEAQ (reference sequence). This CDR3 spans 16 amino acids. The CDR3 spells CASSSGQSSYNSPLHF.

The chain employs TRBV19 and TRBJ2-2. This CDR3 contains 16 residues. The germline CDR1 and CDR2 sequences are LNHDA and SQIVND (reference sequence). CDR3 in amino acids: CASSKAQLANTGELFF.

The chain employs TRBV5-1 and TRBJ1-6; TCRdb picks TRBD1, but there is no DNA to check that call. In germline, CDR1 is SGHRS, CDR2 YFSETQ. The CDR3 is 15 amino acids. CDR3 residues: CASSPPGQTNSPLHF.

The chain joins TRBV15 to TRBJ2-5; absent DNA, TCRdb's TRBD1 call cannot be checked. Germline CDR1 reads LNHNV; CDR2 reads YYDKDF (reference sequence). The CDR3 consists of 13 residues. The CDR3 spells CATSRDPGETQYF.

The rearrangement joins TRBV27 to TRBJ2-3; TCRdb reports TRBD1, a call that lacks DNA to check it against. The V gene's germline CDR1 is MNHEY and CDR2 SMNVEV (reference sequence). The CDR3 loop spans 18 amino acids. This chain's CDR3 is CASSLTPGRGGITDTQYF.

The V call is TRBV11-2, the J call TRBJ1-2; TCRdb proposes TRBD1, but this gene call is untestable without DNA. This CDR3 comprises 14 residues. The germline CDR1 and CDR2 sequences are SGHAT and FQNNGV. CDR3 region: CASSLDRVDYGYTF. Looking up the rest from reference TRBV11-2 and TRBJ1-2 gives the full variable domain: EAGVAQSPRYKIIEKRQSVAFWCNPISGHATLYWYQQILGQGPKLLIQFQNNGVVDDSQLPKDRFSAERLKGVDSTLKIQPAKLEDSAVYLCASSLDRVDYGYTFGSGTRLTVV.

The rearrangement links TRBV7-9 to TRBJ2-2; absent DNA, TCRdb's TRBD1 call cannot be checked. Germline V gives CDR1 SEHNR, CDR2 FQNEAQ (reference sequence). The CDR3 consists of 16 residues. CDR3 sequence reads: CASSPSDRYNTGELFF.

The rearrangement joins TRBV11-2 to TRBJ1-1. CDR3 length equals 12 residues. Germline CDR1 SGHAT, CDR2 FQNNGV. CDR3 protein: CASNQVNTEAFF.

The V and J genes are TRBV7-2 and TRBJ2-1; TCRdb gives TRBD2 as the D gene, but with no DNA this cannot be confirmed. The CDR3 runs to 16 residues. Per the germline V gene, CDR1 is SGHTA and CDR2 is FQGNSA. This CDR3 is CASSAPGLAGGNEQFF.

The rearrangement joins TRBV30 to TRBJ2-7; TCRdb picks TRBD1, but there is no DNA to check that call. Germline values: CDR1 GTSNPN, CDR2 SVGIG (reference sequence). The CDR3 runs to 16 residues. Here the CDR3 reads CAWSDLGGTGRYEQYF.

This chain links TRBV27 with TRBJ2-7; TCRdb's D gene call, TRBD2, goes unchecked for lack of DNA. CDR1 is MNHEY and CDR2 is SMNVEV in the germline V gene (reference sequence). The CDR3 runs 13 residues. This CDR3 reads CASSLAGAYEQYF.

The chain's CDR3 is CASSYSGVGAKNIQYF. V gene TRBV6-5 combines with J gene TRBJ2-4; absent DNA, TCRdb's TRBD1 call cannot be checked. Per germline, CDR1 MNHEY and CDR2 SVGAGI. The CDR3 extends over 16 amino acids.

This chain joins TRBV6-5 and TRBJ2-1; TCRdb's D call of TRBD2 is untestable without DNA. The CDR3 has 17 amino acids. Germline V gene sequence: CDR1 MNHEY, CDR2 SVGAGI. CDR3 sequence reads: CASSYSIAGGLVDEQFF.

This sequence joins TRBV29-1 and TRBJ2-1; TCRdb outputs TRBD2, but without DNA this stays unchecked. The CDR3 has 15 amino acids. CDR1 SQVTM and CDR2 ANQGSEA come from the germline V gene. CDR3 sequence reads: CSVERDRKTHNEQFF.

The chain is built from TRBV5-1 and TRBJ2-7; TCRdb names TRBD2, which stays unverified in the absence of DNA. Germline V gene sequence: CDR1 SGHRS, CDR2 YFSETQ. This CDR3 is built from 15 residues. The CDR3 sequence: CASSLSPAQTYEQYF.

J is TRBJ1-1 and V is TRBV10-2. Germline V gives CDR1 WSHSY, CDR2 SAAADI. The CDR3 extends over 14 amino acids. The CDR3 here is CASSEAGLNTEAFF.

This chain links TRBV7-2 with TRBJ1-6. The germline gives CDR1 SGHTA, CDR2 FQGNSA. The CDR3 consists of 17 residues. This chain's CDR3 is CASSRTEASSYNSPLHF.

The chain is built from TRBV12-3 or TRBV12-4 and TRBJ2-1; TCRdb returns TRBD2, unconfirmable since there is no DNA. The CDR3 spans 15 residues. The CDR3 here is CASSLPGQRHNEQFF.

The chain couples TRBV7-9 to TRBJ2-2; without DNA, the TCRdb call of TRBD1 cannot be checked. There are 16 residues in the CDR3. The germline V gene encodes CDR1 SEHNR and CDR2 FQNEAQ (reference sequence). Here the CDR3 reads CASTTRQVYSTGELFF.

V and J are TRBV19 and TRBJ2-3; TCRdb's D call of TRBD2 is untestable without DNA. This CDR3 is built from 13 residues. The germline gives CDR1 LNHDA, CDR2 SQIVND (reference sequence). The CDR3 loop is CAIREGATDTQYF.

The gene calls are TRBV7-3 and TRBJ2-1. The V gene's germline CDR1 is SGHTA and CDR2 FQGTGA. This CDR3 contains 14 residues. CDR3 region: CASSLTGYLNEQFF.

J is TRBJ2-2 and V is TRBV19. CDR1 and CDR2 from the germline V gene are LNHDA and SQIVND (reference sequence). This CDR3 contains 12 residues. CDR3 sequence: CASKRRTGELFF. The full variable domain, in which reference TRBV19 and TRBJ2-2 provide the parts outside the CDR3, is DGGITQSPKYLFRKEGQNVTLSCEQNLNHDAMYWYRQDPGQGLRLIYYSQIVNDFQKGDIAEGYSVSREKKESFPLTVTSAQKNPTAFYLCASKRRTGELFFGEGSRLTVL.

This chain uses TRBV10-3 with TRBJ1-2; TCRdb proposes TRBD1, but this gene call is untestable without DNA. This CDR3 is built from 14 residues. Germline CDR1 reads ENHRY; CDR2 reads SYGVKD. CDR3 region: CAISEEPGTGAHTF.

This chain joins TRBV5-6 and TRBJ2-5; TCRdb indicates TRBD1, and absent DNA this call remains unverified. This CDR3 has 13 residues. Per the germline V gene, CDR1 is SGHDT and CDR2 is YYEEEE. The CDR3 region is CASARKVGETQYF.

V is TRBV12-3 or TRBV12-4 and J is TRBJ2-3; with no DNA, the TCRdb D assignment of TRBD1 cannot be verified. The CDR3 totals 14 residues. This CDR3 reads CASSTSQGADTQYF.